This T cell receptor (beta chain) appears in the sequencing data of a study of cytomegalovirus exposure and HLA in healthy donors. Turning to this clone: Its antigen is unknown.

The CDR3 consists of 15 residues. Trimming at V came to 4 bases and at J to 1 base, leaving 6 bases not matched to a gene. Germline V gives CDR1 LNHDA, CDR2 SQIVND (reference sequence). TCRdb's table, derived via immunoSEQ multiplex PCR, lists solely in-frame clones and lacks some. There are about 56,000 clones in the sample; roughly 89% occur only once, and 15% lies in the top ten. Study-wide findings and caveats: Cytomegalovirus-associated TCR beta chains were listed, numbering 164.

The clonotype comes from a woman in her late teens or twenties in good health and CMV-seronegative. This chain joins TRBV19 and TRBJ2-7, with 8 bases fitting TRBD1. The sequenced sample consisted of PBMCs. This CDR3 is CASSTGTGGSYEQYF. CDR3 coding DNA: TGTGCCAGTAGTACCGGGACAGGAGGTTCCTACGAGCAGTACTTC.